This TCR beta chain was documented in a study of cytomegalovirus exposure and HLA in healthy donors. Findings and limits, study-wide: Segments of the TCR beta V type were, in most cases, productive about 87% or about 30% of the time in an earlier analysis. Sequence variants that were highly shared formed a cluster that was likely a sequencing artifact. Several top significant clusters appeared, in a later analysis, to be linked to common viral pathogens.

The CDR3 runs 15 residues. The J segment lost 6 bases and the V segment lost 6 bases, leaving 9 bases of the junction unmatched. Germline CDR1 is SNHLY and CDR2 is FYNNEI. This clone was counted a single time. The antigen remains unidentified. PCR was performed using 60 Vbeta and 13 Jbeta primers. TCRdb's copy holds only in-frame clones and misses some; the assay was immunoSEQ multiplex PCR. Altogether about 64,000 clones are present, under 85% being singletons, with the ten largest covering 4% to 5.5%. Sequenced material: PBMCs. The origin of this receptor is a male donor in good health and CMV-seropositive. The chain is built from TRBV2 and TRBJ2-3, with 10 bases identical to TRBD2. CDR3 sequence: CASRDQRGGEDTQYF. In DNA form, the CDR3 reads TGTGCCAGCAGAGATCAGCGGGGGGGCGAGGATACGCAGTATTTT.